This T cell receptor beta chain was recorded in a study of identical twins. The V gene's germline CDR1 is SGHRS and CDR2 YFSETQ. V was clipped by 7 bases and J by 7 bases; unmatched bases: 9. There are 14 residues in the CDR3. This clonotype was found a few times. The antigen remains unidentified. Overall study results and limits: The models systematically underestimated how much out-of-frame TCR alpha was shared in monozygotic twins.

TCRdb called the 5' RACE reads again in MiXCR, with one record for every CDR3 protein. The sample has approximately 1.8 million distinct CDR3 sequences, around 33% seen once; the top ten hold around 0.25%. The receptor comes from a newborn girl in good health. Sequenced sample: cord blood. The chain employs TRBV5-1 and TRBJ2-4; TRBD2 agrees at 9 bases. CDR3 sequence: CASREAGGGNIQYF. CDR3 coding DNA: TGCGCCAGCCGAGAAGCGGGGGGTGGGAACATTCAGTACTTC.